This is a list of T cell receptor beta chains from one sample in a study of human T cells and chemical hapten exposure. One entry per CDR3 protein results from TCRdb running MiXCR on the RACE reads. The sample includes about 120,000 distinct CDR3 sequences, roughly 13% seen only once; the top ten take around 2.8%. Sample: whole blood, taken in connection with sensitization to the hapten diphenylcyclopropenone (DPC). Source of these receptors: a woman aged 18 to 35 with alopecia areata. Some clones in this sample may be carry-over from other donors' samples. Both conserved end residues are trimmed from each CDR3.

v_gene: TRBV28
j_gene: TRBJ1-3
len: 12
CDR3aa: ASTSGGSGNTIY

v_gene: TRBV9
j_gene: TRBJ1-6
len: 11
CDR3aa: ASSRTGDSPLH

v_gene: TRBV29-1
j_gene: TRBJ2-7
len: 10
CDR3aa: SVELGTGEQY

v_gene: TRBV27
j_gene: TRBJ1-5
len: 12
CDR3aa: ASRRGQGNQPQH

v_gene: TRBV5-1
j_gene: TRBJ2-5
len: 12
CDR3aa: ASSPRQRQETQY

v_gene: TRBV4-3
j_gene: TRBJ1-3
len: 18
CDR3aa: ASSQAGTGGVLGSGNTIY

v_gene: TRBV6-2/TRBV6-3
j_gene: TRBJ1-2
len: 13
CDR3aa: ASSYELRWWYGYT

v_gene: TRBV11-2
j_gene: TRBJ2-1
len: 13
CDR3aa: ASSLEGNSYNEQF

v_gene: TRBV9
j_gene: TRBJ2-7
len: 13
CDR3aa: ASSVDRGSTYEQY

v_gene: TRBV10-3
j_gene: TRBJ2-1
len: 14
CDR3aa: AISRTSGGSYNEQF

v_gene: TRBV4-3
j_gene: TRBJ2-7
len: 15
CDR3aa: ASSQDRGVQPPYEQY

v_gene: TRBV15
j_gene: TRBJ2-7
len: 13
CDR3aa: ATSSLGQVHYEQY

v_gene: TRBV7-2
j_gene: TRBJ2-7
len: 13
CDR3aa: ASSPWTGSSYEQY

v_gene: TRBV18
j_gene: TRBJ1-1
len: 12
CDR3aa: ASSRLPPNTEAF

v_gene: TRBV11-2
j_gene: TRBJ1-2
len: 10
CDR3aa: ASSTGPYGYT

v_gene: TRBV7-6
j_gene: TRBJ2-2
len: 14
CDR3aa: ASKMAGGRSTGELF

v_gene: TRBV12-3/TRBV12-4
j_gene: TRBJ2-7
len: 13
CDR3aa: ANSFRTGPSDEQY

v_gene: TRBV7-2
j_gene: TRBJ2-3
len: 17
CDR3aa: ASSLKQGAMSTSTDTQY

v_gene: TRBV20-1
j_gene: TRBJ2-7
len: 13
CDR3aa: SARDAGTSPYEQY

v_gene: TRBV15
j_gene: TRBJ2-1
len: 11
CDR3aa: ATGRSTYNEQF

v_gene: TRBV5-1
j_gene: TRBJ1-1
len: 12
CDR3aa: ASSPRPGGTEAF

v_gene: TRBV29-1
j_gene: TRBJ1-2
len: 10
CDR3aa: SVRDRVNGYT

v_gene: TRBV18
j_gene: TRBJ1-3
len: 14
CDR3aa: ASSPQLDSSGNTIY

v_gene: TRBV6-5
j_gene: TRBJ2-1
len: 12
CDR3aa: ASSLAGARDEQF

v_gene: TRBV4-3
j_gene: TRBJ2-1
len: 14
CDR3aa: ASSQLAGGRNNEQF

v_gene: TRBV12-3/TRBV12-4
j_gene: TRBJ2-3
len: 14
CDR3aa: ASSQWTSGESDTQY

v_gene: TRBV3-1
j_gene: TRBJ2-1
len: 14
CDR3aa: ASSQDSTHSYNEQF

v_gene: TRBV4-3
j_gene: TRBJ2-3
len: 13
CDR3aa: ASSQADRGPDTQY

v_gene: TRBV25-1
j_gene: TRBJ2-7
len: 12
CDR3aa: ASTPRDRGYEQY

v_gene: TRBV6-6
j_gene: TRBJ1-6
len: 10
CDR3aa: AGRQVNSPLH

v_gene: TRBV10-2
j_gene: TRBJ1-1
len: 12
CDR3aa: ASSEGTGWTEAF

v_gene: TRBV7-9
j_gene: TRBJ2-7
len: 13
CDR3aa: ASSPGQGKTYEQY

v_gene: TRBV5-1
j_gene: TRBJ2-1
len: 11
CDR3aa: ASSLGRADEQF

v_gene: TRBV11-3
j_gene: TRBJ2-1
len: 13
CDR3aa: ASSSSGLALGEQF

v_gene: TRBV18
j_gene: TRBJ1-4
len: 12
CDR3aa: ASSPGTGGEKLF

v_gene: TRBV18
j_gene: TRBJ1-5
len: 15
CDR3aa: ASSPPEISRENQPQH

v_gene: TRBV25-1
j_gene: TRBJ1-3
len: 11
CDR3aa: ASRKGPGNTIY

v_gene: TRBV20-1
j_gene: TRBJ2-3
len: 15
CDR3aa: SASILAGRSRTDTQY

v_gene: TRBV10-3
j_gene: TRBJ2-7
len: 12
CDR3aa: AISEVHEPYEQY

v_gene: TRBV9
j_gene: TRBJ2-1
len: 13
CDR3aa: ASSPKGGNYNEQF

v_gene: TRBV7-2
j_gene: TRBJ2-7
len: 12
CDR3aa: ASSLGQGIDEQY

v_gene: TRBV10-2
j_gene: TRBJ1-5
len: 12
CDR3aa: ASSVGQGDQPQH

v_gene: TRBV7-9
j_gene: TRBJ2-5
len: 13
CDR3aa: ASSKGTSGGSRGY

v_gene: TRBV2
j_gene: TRBJ2-7
len: 11
CDR3aa: ASSGTHSYEQY

v_gene: TRBV5-4
j_gene: TRBJ2-2
len: 12
CDR3aa: ASSPDGNTGELF

v_gene: TRBV11-2
j_gene: TRBJ2-3
len: 15
CDR3aa: ASSSPRGLKSTDTQY

v_gene: TRBV12-3/TRBV12-4
j_gene: TRBJ2-2
len: 12
CDR3aa: ASSFVLGNGELF

v_gene: TRBV5-1
j_gene: TRBJ2-7
len: 14
CDR3aa: ASSLYPRQGSYEQY

v_gene: TRBV7-9
j_gene: TRBJ1-1
len: 11
CDR3aa: ASSLGGVAEAF

v_gene: TRBV2
j_gene: TRBJ1-1
len: 11
CDR3aa: ASTNPPATEAF

v_gene: TRBV11-2
j_gene: TRBJ1-2
len: 10
CDR3aa: ASSLTRGGYT

v_gene: TRBV7-6
j_gene: TRBJ1-1
len: 12
CDR3aa: ASSPTGRPTEAF

v_gene: TRBV12-3/TRBV12-4
j_gene: TRBJ1-6
len: 13
CDR3aa: ASRAGTSYNSPLH

v_gene: TRBV6-5
j_gene: TRBJ1-5
len: 16
CDR3aa: ASSYSVLRDPREQPQH

v_gene: TRBV9
j_gene: TRBJ2-3
len: 10
CDR3aa: ASSVVTDTQY

v_gene: TRBV9
j_gene: TRBJ2-5
len: 12
CDR3aa: ASSVDSDQETQY

v_gene: TRBV29-1
j_gene: TRBJ1-2
len: 10
CDR3aa: SVEQTHYGYT

v_gene: TRBV10-3
j_gene: TRBJ2-3
len: 14
CDR3aa: AISESEYGDTDTQY

v_gene: TRBV12-3/TRBV12-4
j_gene: TRBJ1-2
len: 14
CDR3aa: ASSKKGHPRNYGYT

v_gene: TRBV11-3
j_gene: TRBJ2-3
len: 13
CDR3aa: ASSRRDSRTDTQY